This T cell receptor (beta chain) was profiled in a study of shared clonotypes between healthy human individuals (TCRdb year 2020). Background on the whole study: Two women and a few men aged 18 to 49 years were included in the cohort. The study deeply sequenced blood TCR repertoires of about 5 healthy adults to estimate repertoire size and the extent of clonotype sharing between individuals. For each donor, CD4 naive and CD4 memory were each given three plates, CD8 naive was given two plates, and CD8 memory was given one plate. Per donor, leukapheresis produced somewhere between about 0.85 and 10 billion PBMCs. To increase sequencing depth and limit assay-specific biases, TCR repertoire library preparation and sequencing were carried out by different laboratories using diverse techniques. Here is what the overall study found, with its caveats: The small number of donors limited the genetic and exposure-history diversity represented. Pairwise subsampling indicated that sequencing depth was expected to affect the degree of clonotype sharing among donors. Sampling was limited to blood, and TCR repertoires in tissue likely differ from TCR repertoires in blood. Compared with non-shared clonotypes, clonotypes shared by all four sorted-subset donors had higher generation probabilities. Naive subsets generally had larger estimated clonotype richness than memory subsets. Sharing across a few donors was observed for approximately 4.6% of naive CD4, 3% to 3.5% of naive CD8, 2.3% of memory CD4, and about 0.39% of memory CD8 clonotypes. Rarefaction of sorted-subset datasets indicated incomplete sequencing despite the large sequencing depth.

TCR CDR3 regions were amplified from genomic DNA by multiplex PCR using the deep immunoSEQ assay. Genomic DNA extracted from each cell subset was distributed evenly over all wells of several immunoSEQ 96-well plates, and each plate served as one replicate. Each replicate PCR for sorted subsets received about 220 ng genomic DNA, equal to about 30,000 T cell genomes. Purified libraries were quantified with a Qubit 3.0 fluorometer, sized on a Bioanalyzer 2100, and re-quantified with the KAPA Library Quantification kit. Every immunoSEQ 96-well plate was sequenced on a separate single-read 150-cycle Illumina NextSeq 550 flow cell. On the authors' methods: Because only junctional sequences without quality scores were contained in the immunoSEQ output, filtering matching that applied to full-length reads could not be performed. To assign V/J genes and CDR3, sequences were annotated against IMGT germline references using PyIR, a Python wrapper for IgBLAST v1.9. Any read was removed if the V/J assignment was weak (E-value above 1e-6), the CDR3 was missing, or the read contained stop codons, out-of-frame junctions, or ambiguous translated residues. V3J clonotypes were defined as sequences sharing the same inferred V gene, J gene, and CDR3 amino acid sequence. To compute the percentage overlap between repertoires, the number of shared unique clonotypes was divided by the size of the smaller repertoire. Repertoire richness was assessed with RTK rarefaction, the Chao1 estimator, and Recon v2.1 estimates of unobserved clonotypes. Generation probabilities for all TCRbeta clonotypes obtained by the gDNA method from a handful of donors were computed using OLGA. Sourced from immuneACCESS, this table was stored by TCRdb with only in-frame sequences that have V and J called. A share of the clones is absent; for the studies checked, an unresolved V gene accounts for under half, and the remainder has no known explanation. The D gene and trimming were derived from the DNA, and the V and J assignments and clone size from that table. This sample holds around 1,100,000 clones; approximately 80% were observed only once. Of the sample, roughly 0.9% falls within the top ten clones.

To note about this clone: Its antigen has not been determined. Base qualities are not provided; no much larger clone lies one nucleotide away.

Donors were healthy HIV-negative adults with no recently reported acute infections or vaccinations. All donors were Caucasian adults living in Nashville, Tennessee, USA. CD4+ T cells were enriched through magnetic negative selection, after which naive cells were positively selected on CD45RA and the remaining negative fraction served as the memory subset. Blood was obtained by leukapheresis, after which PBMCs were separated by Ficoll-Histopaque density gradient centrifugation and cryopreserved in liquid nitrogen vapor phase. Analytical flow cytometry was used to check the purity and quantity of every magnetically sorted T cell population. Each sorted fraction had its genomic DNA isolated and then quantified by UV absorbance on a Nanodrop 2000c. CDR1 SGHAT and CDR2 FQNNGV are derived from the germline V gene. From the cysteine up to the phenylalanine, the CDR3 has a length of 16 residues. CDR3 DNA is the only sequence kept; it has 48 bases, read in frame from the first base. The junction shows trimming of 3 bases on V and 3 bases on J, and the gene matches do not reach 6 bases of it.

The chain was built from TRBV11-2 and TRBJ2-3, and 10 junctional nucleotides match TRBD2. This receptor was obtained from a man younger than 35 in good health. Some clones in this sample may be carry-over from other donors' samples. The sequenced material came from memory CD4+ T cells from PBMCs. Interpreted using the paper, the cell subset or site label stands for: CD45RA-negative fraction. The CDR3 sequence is CASSFSGRAYTDTQYF. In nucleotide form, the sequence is TGTGCCAGCAGCTTCAGCGGGAGGGCCTATACAGATACGCAGTATTTT.